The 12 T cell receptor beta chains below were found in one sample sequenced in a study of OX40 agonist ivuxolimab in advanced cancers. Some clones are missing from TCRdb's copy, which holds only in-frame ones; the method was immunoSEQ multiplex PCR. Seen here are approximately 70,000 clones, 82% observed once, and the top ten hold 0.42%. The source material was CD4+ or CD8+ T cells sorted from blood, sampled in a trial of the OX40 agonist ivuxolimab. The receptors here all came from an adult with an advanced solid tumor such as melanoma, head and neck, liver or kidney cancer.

In DNA form, the CDR3 reads TGTGCCTGGAGTGTAGGACACATTACGGTGGGAGATACGCAGTATTTT. Its translation: CAWSVGHITVGDTQYF. This rearrangement joins TRBV30 to TRBJ2-3; D may be TRBD1 (5 bases). The CDR3 loop spans 16 amino acids. Germline V gene sequence: CDR1 GTSNPN, CDR2 SVGIG (reference sequence). V lost 0 bases to trimming and J lost 5 bases, with 18 bases between them.

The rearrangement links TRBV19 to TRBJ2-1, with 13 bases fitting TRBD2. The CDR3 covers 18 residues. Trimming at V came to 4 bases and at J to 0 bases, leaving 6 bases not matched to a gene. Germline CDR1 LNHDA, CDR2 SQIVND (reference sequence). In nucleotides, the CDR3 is TGTGCCAGTAGTAGACTAGCGGGAGGCGCCAGCTCCTACAATGAGCAGTTCTTC. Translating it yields CASSRLAGGASSYNEQFF.

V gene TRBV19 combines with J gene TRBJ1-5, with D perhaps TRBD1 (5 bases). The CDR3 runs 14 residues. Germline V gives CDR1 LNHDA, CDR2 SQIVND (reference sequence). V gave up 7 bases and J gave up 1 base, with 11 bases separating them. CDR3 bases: TGTGCCAGTACCATACGGGGGAGCAATCAGCCCCAGCATTTT. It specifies CASTIRGSNQPQHF.

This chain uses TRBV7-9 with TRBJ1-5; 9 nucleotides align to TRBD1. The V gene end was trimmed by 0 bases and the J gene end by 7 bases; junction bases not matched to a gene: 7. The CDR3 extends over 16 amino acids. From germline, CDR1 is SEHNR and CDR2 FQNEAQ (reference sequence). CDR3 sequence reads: CASSLAPGQGRQPQHF. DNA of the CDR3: TGTGCCAGCAGCTTAGCCCCGGGACAGGGTAGGCAGCCCCAGCATTTT.

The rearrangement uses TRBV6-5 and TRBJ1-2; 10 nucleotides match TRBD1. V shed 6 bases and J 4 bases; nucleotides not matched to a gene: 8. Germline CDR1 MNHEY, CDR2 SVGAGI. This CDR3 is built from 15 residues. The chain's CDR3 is CASSVGQGRFYGYTF. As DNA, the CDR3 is TGTGCCAGCAGCGTGGGACAGGGGAGGTTCTATGGCTACACCTTC.

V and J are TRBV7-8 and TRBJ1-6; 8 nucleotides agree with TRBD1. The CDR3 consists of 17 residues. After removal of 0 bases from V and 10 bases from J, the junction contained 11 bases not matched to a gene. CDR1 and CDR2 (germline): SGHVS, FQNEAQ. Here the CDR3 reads CASSLAQYDRGSSPLHF. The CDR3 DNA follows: TGTGCCAGCAGCTTAGCGCAATATGACAGGGGAAGCTCACCCCTCCACTTT.

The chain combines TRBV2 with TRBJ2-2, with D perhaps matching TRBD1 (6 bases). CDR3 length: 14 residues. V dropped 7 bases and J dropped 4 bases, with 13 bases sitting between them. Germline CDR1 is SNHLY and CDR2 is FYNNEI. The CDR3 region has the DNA TGTGCCAGCACGGCAGGGGCTATCACCGGGGAGCTGTTTTTT. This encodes CASTAGAITGELFF.

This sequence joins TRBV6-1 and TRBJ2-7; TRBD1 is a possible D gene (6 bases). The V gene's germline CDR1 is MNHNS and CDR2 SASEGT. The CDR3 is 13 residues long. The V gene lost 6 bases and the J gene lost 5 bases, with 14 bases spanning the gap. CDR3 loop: CASSLVGADEQYV. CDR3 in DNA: TGTGCCAGCAGCTTGGTGGGGGCGGACGAGCAGTACGTC.

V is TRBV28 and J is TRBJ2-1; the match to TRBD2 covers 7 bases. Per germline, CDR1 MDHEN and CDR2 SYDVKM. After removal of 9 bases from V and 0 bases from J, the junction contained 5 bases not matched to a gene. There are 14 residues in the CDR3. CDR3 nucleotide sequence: TGTGCCAGTCGAGCGGGGCACTCCTACAATGAGCAGTTCTTC. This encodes CASRAGHSYNEQFF.

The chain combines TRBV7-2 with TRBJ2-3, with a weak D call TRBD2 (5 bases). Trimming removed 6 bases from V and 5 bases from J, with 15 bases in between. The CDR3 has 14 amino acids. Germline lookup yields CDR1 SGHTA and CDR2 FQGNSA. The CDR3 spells CASRIYGREDTQYF. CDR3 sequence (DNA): TGTGCCAGCAGAATATATGGCCGGGAAGATACGCAGTATTTT. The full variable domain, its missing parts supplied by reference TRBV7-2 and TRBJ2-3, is GAGVSQSPSNKVTEKGKDVELRCDPISGHTALYWYRQSLGQGLEFLIYFQGNSAPDKSGLPSDRFSAERTGGSVSTLTIQRTQQEDSAVYLCASRIYGREDTQYFGPGTRLTVL.

CDR3 DNA sequence: TGTGCCAGCAGTCCAGGTTATAGCTCCTACAATGAGCAGTTCTTC. As protein: CASSPGYSSYNEQFF. The chain couples TRBV27 to TRBJ2-1; no definite D call. Trimming removed 5 bases from V and 0 bases from J, with 11 bases in between. Germline V gene sequence: CDR1 MNHEY, CDR2 SMNVEV (reference sequence). CDR3 length: 15 residues.

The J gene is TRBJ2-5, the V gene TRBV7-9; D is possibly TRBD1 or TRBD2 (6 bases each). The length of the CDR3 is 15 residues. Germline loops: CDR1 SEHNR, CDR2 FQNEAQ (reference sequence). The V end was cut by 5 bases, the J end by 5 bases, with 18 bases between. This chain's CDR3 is CASSRGTLGGETQYF. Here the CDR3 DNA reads TGTGCCAGCAGCCGCGGGACTCTGGGGGGCGAGACCCAGTACTTC.